This note documents a single T cell receptor (beta chain) sequence. Its antigen remains undetermined. Base quality data are lacking; no much larger clone is found one base away. For repertoire sequencing, the TCR beta CDR3 regions were amplified from RNA transcripts. HTBI primers and the Qiagen OneStep RT-PCR kit were used in a first-round RT-PCR, which was followed by a second-round multiplex PCR, size selection and purification. The libraries underwent paired-end sequencing with 100 bp reads on an Illumina HiSeq2000. Regarding the original processing steps: SOAPnuke was used to process the reads, removing any read that contained adapters or uncalled bases, had a mean Phred below 15, or lacked an exact match to the constant primer or identifier. COPE v1.2.5 was used to merge the high-quality paired reads. Clonotypes were defined as unique nucleotide sequences and were aligned to IMGT TRB V, D and J references using MiTCR v1.1. Analysis was restricted to V-J combinations with a frequency above 0.0001, which covered just over 98% of repertoires. For each V-J combination, a TCR clonal expansion and chaos score was defined as F50 clonal expansion divided by the chaos observed in the TCRdist matrix. Welch's t-statistics and random forest were used to reduce the features to around 13 V-J combinations, which were then used as input to a naive Bayes classifier. The Morisita-Horn index was used to measure how similar the thyroid and blood repertoires were. TCRdb reran the public reads through fastp at Q25 and MiXCR, keeping productive beta chains. One record per CDR3 amino acid sequence lists the most common genes and DNA. The V and J calls were determined by TCRdb, not by the authors. In all, the sample holds about 700,000 distinct CDR3 sequences, and about two fifths of those were seen once. The ten largest account for around 3% of the sample.

Patients with ophthalmopathy had moderately to severely active disease, with a Clinical Activity Score of 3 or more, a NOSPECS grade of 4 or more, and a disease duration of less than 3 months. Patients were excluded if they had other autoimmune diseases, uncontrolled infections, pregnancy or lactation. Clinical symptoms, serum thyroxine, TRAb, thyroid ultrasound and orbital computed tomography were used for diagnosis. Using Ficoll-Paque density gradient centrifugation, PBMCs were isolated from 10 ml of fresh peripheral blood. Total RNA was extracted using Trizol reagent, and RNA quality was checked on an Agilent 2100 Bioanalyzer. This entry is derived from a study of Graves' ophthalmopathy and Graves' hyperthyroidism (dated 2018 in TCRdb). Concerning the study at large: Peripheral blood was collected at initial diagnosis, before any treatment. The study used TCR beta repertoire signatures to distinguish Graves' ophthalmopathy from Graves' hyperthyroidism and to predict progression to ophthalmopathy. In total, 135 blood samples were TCR-sequenced: 40 to 45 ophthalmopathy, some 80 hyperthyroidism and some 17 hyperthyroidism-to-ophthalmopathy patients. To explore V-J signatures that separate ophthalmopathy from hyperthyroidism, a discovery set of about 100 patients was enrolled, consisting of under 50 with ophthalmopathy and approximately 57 with stable hyperthyroidism. An independent validation cohort was composed of about 20 hyperthyroidism patients and 17 patients who later progressed from hyperthyroidism to ophthalmopathy. In roughly six hyperthyroidism patients, T-cell repertoires of thyroid tissue and blood were compared. Once sampling was done, hyperthyroidism patients were given methimazole at a starting dose of 30 mg daily, while ophthalmopathy patients were given high-dose intravenous methylprednisolone.

Paper-wide results and their limitations: Most expanded thyroid clonotypes with frequency above 0.001 were also detected in blood, suggesting blood repertoires may reflect the thyroid immune response. In validation, the model predicted ophthalmopathy progression with 70.59% sensitivity and around 72% specificity; some 13 predicted patients were CT-confirmed with GO in a median of approximately six months. No statistical method was used to predetermine the sample size, and group allocation was not hidden from the investigators. In cross-validation, the 13-signature model distinguished ophthalmopathy from stable hyperthyroidism with about 89% sensitivity and 81.08% specificity, while in the test set the corresponding values were about 80% and 75%.

Germline trimming: 5 bases from V, 3 bases from J; junction bases outside gene matches: 11. According to the germline V gene, CDR1 reads SGHNT and CDR2 reads YENEEA. The CDR3 starts with the cysteine, ends with the phenylalanine, and has 17 residues. The DNA shown is the 51-base CDR3, in frame from base 1. The sample was peripheral blood. This chain joins TRBV11-3 to TRBJ2-3; a stretch of 10 junction bases matches TRBD2. This clonotype was sampled from an adult man with Graves' ophthalmopathy. The CDR3 protein: CASSHKGLALRTDTQYF. At the DNA level, the sequence is TGTGCCAGCAGCCACAAGGGACTAGCGTTGAGGACAGATACGCAGTATTTT.